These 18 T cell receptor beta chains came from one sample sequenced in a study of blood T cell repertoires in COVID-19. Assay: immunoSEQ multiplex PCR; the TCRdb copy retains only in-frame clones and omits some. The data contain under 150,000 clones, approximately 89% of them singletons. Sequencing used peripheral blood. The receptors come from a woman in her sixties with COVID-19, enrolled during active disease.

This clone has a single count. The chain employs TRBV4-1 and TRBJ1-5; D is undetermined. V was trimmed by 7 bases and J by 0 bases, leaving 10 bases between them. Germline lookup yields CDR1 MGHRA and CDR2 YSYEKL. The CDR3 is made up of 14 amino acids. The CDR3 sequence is CASKRGNSNQPQHF. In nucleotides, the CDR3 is TGCGCCAGCAAGAGAGGGAATAGCAATCAGCCCCAGCATTTT.

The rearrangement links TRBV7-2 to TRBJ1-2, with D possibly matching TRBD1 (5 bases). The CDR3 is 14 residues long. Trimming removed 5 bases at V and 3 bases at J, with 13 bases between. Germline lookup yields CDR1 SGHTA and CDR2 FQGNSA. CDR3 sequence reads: CASSPAGTYYGYTF. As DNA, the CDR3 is TGTGCCAGCAGCCCGGCGGGGACTTACTATGGCTACACCTTC. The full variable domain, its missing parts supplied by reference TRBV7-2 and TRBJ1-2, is GAGVSQSPSNKVTEKGKDVELRCDPISGHTALYWYRQSLGQGLEFLIYFQGNSAPDKSGLPSDRFSAERTGGSVSTLTIQRTQQEDSAVYLCASSPAGTYYGYTFGSGTRLTVV.

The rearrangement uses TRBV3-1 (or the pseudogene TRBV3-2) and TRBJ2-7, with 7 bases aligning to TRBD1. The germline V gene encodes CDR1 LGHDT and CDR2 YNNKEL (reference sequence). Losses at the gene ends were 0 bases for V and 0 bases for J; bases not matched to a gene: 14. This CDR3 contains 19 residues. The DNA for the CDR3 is TGTGCCAGCAGCCAAGATCGTCGACAGGGCCATTCGAACTCCTACGAGCAGTACTTC. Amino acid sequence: CASSQDRRQGHSNSYEQYF.

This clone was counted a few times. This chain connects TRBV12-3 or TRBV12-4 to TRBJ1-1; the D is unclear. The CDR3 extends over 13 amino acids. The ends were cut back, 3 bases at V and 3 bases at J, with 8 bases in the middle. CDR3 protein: CASSFDKHTEAFF. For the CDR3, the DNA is TGTGCCAGCAGTTTCGATAAGCACACTGAAGCTTTCTTT.

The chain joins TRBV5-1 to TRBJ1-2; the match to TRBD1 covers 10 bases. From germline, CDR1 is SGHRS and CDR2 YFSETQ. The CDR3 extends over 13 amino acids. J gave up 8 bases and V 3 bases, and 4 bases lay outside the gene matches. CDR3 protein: CASSSGDRGGYTF. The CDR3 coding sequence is TGCGCCAGCAGCTCGGGGGACAGGGGAGGCTACACCTTC.

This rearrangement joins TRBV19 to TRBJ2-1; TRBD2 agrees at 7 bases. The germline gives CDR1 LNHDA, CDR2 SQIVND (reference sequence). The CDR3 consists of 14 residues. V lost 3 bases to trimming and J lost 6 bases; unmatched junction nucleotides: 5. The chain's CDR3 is CASSIGLDRNEQFF. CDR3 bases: TGTGCCAGTAGTATCGGACTAGATCGCAATGAGCAGTTCTTC. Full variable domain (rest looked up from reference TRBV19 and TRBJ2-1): DGGITQSPKYLFRKEGQNVTLSCEQNLNHDAMYWYRQDPGQGLRLIYYSQIVNDFQKGDIAEGYSVSREKKESFPLTVTSAQKNPTAFYLCASSIGLDRNEQFFGPGTRLTVL.

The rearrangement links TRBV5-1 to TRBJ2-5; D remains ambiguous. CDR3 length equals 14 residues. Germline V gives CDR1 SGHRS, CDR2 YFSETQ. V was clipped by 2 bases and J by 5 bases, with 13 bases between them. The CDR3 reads CASSLMPGGETQYF. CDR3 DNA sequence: TGCGCCAGCAGCTTAATGCCGGGTGGGGAGACCCAGTACTTC. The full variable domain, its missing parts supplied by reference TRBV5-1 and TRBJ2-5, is KAGVTQTPRYLIKTRGQQVTLSCSPISGHRSVSWYQQTPGQGLQFLFEYFSETQRNKGNFPGRFSGRQFSNSRSEMNVSTLELGDSALYLCASSLMPGGETQYFGPGTRLLVL.

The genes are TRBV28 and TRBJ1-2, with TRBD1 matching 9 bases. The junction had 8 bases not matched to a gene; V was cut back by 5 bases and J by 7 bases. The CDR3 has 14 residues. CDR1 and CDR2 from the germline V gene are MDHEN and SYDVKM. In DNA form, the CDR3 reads TGTGCCAGCAGTCCGGGACAGGGTTTATCTGGCTACACCTTC. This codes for CASSPGQGLSGYTF.

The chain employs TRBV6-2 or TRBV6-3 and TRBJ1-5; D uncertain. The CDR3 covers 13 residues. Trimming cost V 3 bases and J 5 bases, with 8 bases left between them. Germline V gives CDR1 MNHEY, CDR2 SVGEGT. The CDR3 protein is CASSYWGDQPQHF. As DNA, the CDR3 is TGTGCCAGCAGTTATTGGGGAGATCAGCCCCAGCATTTT.

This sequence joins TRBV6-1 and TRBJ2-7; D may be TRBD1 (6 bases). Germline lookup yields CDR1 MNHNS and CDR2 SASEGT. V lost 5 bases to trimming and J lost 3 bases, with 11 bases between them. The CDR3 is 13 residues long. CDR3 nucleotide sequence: TGTGCCAGCAGTCCTCAGGGGCTCTACGAGCAGTACTTC. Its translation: CASSPQGLYEQYF.

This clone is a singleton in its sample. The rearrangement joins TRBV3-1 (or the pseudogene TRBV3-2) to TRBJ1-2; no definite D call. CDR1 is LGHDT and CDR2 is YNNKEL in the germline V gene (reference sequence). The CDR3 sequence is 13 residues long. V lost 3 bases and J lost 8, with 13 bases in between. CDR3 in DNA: TGTGCCAGCAGCCACCGGAGCGTTGAGGGCTACACCTTC. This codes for CASSHRSVEGYTF.

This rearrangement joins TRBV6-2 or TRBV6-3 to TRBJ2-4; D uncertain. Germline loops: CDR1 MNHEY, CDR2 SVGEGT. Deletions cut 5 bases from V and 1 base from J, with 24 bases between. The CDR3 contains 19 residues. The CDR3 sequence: CASSPDPYSGTGAKNIQYF. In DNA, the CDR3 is TGTGCCAGCAGTCCCGACCCCTACTCAGGTACTGGGGCCAAAAACATTCAGTACTTC.

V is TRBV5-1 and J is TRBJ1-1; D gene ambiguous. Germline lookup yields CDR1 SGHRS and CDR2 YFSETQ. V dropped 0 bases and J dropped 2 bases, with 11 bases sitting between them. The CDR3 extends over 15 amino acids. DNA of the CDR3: TGCGCCAGCAGCTTGGCAGAGGGCGTAAACACTGAAGCTTTCTTT. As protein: CASSLAEGVNTEAFF.

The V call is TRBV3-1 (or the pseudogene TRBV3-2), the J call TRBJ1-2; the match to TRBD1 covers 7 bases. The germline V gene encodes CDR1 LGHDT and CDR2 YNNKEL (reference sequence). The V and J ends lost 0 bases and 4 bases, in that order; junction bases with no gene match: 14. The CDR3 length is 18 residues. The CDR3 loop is CASSQDRKRQGGSYGYTF. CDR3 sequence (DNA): TGTGCCAGCAGCCAAGATAGGAAGAGGCAGGGGGGCTCCTATGGCTACACCTTC.

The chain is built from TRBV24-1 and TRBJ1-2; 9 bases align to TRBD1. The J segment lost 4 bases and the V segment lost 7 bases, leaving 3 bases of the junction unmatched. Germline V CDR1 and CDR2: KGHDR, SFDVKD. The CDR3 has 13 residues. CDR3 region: CATRQGAGYGYTF. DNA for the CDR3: TGTGCCACCAGACAGGGGGCTGGCTATGGCTACACCTTC.

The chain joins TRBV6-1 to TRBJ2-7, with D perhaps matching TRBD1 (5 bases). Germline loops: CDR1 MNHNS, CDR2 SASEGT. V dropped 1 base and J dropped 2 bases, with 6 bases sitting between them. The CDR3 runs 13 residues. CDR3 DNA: TGTGCCAGCAGTGAAGGGACACCCTACGAGCAGTACTTC. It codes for CASSEGTPYEQYF.

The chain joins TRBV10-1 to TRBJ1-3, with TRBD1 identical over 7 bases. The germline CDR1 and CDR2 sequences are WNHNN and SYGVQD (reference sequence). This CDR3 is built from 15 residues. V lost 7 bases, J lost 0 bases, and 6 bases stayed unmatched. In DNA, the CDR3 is TGCGCCAGCAACGACAGGGAAGTCTCTGGAAACACCATATATTTT. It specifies CASNDREVSGNTIYF.

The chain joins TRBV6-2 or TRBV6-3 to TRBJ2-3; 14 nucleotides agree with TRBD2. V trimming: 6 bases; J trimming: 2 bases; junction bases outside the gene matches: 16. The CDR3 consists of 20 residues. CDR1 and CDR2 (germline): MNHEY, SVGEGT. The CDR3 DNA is TGTGCCAGCAGCCCGCAAACCGGGACTAGCGGGGGTCGCCCCACAGATACGCAGTATTTT. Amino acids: CASSPQTGTSGGRPTDTQYF.